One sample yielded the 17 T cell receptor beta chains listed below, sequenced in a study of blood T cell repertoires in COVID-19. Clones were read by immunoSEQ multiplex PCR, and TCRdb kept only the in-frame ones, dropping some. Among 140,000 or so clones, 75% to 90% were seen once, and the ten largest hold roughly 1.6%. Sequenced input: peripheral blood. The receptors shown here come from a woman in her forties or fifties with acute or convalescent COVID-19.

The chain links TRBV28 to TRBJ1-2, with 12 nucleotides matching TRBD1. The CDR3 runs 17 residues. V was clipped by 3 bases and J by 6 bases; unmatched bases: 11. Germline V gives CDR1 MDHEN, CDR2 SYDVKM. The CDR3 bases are TGTGCCAGCAGTTTGAGGCGTGGGACAGGGGGCTGGGATGGCTACACCTTC. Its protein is CASSLRRGTGGWDGYTF.

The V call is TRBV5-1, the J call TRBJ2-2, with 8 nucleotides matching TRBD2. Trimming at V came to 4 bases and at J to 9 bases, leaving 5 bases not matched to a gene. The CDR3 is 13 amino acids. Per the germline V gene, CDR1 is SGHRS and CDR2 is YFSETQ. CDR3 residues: CASSPGGLRELFF. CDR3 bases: TGCGCCAGCAGCCCGGGAGGGCTTAGGGAGCTGTTTTTT.

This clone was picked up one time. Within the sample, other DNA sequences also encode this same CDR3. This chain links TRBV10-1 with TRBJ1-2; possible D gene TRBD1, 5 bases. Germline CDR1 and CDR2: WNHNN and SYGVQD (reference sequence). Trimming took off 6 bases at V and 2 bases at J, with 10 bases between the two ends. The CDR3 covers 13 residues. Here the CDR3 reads CASSPGGNYGYTF. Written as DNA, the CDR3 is TGCGCCAGCAGCCCGGGGGGGAACTATGGCTACACCTTC.

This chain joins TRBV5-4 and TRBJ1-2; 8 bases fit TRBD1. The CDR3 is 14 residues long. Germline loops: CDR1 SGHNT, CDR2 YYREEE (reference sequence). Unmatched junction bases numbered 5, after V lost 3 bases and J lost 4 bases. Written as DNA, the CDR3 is TGTGCCAGCAGCTCCGACAGGGGTTTCTATGGCTACACCTTC. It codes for CASSSDRGFYGYTF. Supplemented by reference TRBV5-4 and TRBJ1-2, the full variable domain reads ETGVTQSPTHLIKTRGQQVTLRCSSQSGHNTVSWYQQALGQGPQFIFQYYREEENGRGNFPPRFSGLQFPNYSSELNVNALELDDSALYLCASSSDRGFYGYTFGSGTRLTVV.

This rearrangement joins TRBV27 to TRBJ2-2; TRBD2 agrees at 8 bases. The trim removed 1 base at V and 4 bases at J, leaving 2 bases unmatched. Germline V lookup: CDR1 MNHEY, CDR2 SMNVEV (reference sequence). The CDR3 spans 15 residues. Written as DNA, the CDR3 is TGTGCCAGCAGTTTATACGGGAGGGCCACCGGGGAGCTGTTTTTT. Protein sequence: CASSLYGRATGELFF.

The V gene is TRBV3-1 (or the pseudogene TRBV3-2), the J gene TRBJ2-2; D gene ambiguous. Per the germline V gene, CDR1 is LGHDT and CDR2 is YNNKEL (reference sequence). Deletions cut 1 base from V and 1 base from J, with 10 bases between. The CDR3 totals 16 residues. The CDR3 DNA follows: TGTGCCAGCAGCCAAGTACCGGGTTGGAACACCGGGGAGCTGTTTTTT. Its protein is CASSQVPGWNTGELFF.

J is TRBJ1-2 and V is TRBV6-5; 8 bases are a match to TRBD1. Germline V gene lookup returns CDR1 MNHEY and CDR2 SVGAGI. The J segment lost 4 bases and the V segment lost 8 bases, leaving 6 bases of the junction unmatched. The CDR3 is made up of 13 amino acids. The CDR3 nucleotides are TGTGCCAGCGATGACAGGGGCGGCTATGGCTACACCTTC. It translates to CASDDRGGYGYTF.

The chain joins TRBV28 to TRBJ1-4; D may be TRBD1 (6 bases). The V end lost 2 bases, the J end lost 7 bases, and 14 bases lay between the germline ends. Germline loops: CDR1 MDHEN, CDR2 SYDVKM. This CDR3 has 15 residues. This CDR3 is CASSLPVGGLEKLFF. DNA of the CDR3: TGTGCCAGCAGTTTACCAGTAGGGGGTCTTGAAAAACTGTTTTTT.

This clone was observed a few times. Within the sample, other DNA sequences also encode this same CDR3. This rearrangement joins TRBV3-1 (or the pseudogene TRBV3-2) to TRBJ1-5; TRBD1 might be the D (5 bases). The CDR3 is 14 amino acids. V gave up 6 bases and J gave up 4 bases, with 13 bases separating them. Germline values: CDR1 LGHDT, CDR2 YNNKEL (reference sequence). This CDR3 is CASSHSGGNQPQHF. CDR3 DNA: TGTGCCAGCAGTCATTCCGGGGGTAATCAGCCCCAGCATTTT.

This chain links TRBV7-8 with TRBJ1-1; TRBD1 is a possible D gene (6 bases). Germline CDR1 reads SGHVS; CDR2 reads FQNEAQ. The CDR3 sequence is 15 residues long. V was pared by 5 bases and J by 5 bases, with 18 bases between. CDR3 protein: CASSPGSGVETEAFF. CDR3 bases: TGTGCCAGCAGCCCAGGCTCAGGGGTGGAAACTGAAGCTTTCTTT.

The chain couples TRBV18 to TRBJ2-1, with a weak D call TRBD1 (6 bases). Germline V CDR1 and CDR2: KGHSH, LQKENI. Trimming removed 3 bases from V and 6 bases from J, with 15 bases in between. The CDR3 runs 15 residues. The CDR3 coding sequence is TGTGCCAGCTCACCGGGGCAGGGGTACGGCAATGAGCAGTTCTTC. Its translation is CASSPGQGYGNEQFF.

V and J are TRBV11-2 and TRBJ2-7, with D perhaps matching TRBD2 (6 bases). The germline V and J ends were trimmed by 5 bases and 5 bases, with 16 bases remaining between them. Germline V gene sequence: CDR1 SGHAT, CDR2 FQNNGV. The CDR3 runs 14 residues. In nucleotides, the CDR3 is TGTGCCAGCAGCCCTTGGGGCGGGACCGACGAGCAGTACTTC. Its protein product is CASSPWGGTDEQYF.

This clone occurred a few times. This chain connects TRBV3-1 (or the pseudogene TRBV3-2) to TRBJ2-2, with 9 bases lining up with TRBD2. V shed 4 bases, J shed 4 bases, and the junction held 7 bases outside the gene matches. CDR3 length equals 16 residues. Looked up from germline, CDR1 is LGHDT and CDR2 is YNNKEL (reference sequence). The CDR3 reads CASSRAGGWGTGELFF. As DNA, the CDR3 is TGTGCCAGCAGCCGAGCGGGAGGTTGGGGCACCGGGGAGCTGTTTTTT.

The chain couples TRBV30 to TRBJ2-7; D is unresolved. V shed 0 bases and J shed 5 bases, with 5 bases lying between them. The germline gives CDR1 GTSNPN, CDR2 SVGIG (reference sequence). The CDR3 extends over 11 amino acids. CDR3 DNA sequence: TGTGCCTGGAGTGTACAACACGAGCAGTACTTC. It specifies CAWSVQHEQYF. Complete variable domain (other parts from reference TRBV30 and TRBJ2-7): SQTIHQWPATLVQPVGSPLSLECTVEGTSNPNLYWYRQAAGRGLQLLFYSVGIGQISSEVPQNLSASRPQDRQFILSSKKLLLSDSGFYLCAWSVQHEQYFGPGTRLTVT.

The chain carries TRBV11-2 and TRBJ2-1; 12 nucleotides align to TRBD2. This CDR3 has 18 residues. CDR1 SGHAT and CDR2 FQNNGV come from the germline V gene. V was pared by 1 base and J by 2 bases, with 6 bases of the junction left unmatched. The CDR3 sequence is CASSLAPGLAGTYNEQFF. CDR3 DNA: TGTGCCAGCAGCTTAGCCCCCGGACTAGCGGGGACCTACAATGAGCAGTTCTTC.

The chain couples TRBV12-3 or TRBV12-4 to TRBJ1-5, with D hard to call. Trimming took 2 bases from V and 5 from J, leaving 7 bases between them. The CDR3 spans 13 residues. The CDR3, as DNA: TGTGCCAGCAGTTTAAACAGATATCAGCCCCAGCATTTT. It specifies CASSLNRYQPQHF.

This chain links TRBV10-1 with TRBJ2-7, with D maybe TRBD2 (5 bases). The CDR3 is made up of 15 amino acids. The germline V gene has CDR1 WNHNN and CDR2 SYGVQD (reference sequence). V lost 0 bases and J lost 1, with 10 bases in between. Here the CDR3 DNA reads TGCGCCAGCAGTGAGTCGTCGGGGAGATCCTACGAGCAGTACTTC. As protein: CASSESSGRSYEQYF.